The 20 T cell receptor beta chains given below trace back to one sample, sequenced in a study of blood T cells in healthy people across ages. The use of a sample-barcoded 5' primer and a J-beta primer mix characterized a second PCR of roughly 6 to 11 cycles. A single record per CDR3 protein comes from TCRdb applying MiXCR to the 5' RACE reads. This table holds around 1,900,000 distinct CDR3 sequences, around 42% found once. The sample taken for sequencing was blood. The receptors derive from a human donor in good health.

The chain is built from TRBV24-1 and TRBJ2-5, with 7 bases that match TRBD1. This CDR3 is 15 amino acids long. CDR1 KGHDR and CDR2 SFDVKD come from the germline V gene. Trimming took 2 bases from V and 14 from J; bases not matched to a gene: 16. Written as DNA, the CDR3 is TGTGCCACCAGTGATTCAGGACAGGTGACTACGAAGCAATACTTC. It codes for CATSDSGQVTTKQYF.

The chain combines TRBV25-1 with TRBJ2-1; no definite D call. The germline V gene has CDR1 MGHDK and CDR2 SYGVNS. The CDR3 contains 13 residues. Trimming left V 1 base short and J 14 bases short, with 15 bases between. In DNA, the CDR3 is TGTGCCAGCAGTGAATTTGGACGAAGAAATGAGTTCTTC. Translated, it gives CASSEFGRRNEFF.

The chain's CDR3 is CASSPRATEVINEKLFF. The CDR3, as DNA: TGTGCCAGCAGTCCCAGGGCAACTGAAGTTATTAATGAAAAACTGTTTTTT. This sequence joins TRBV12-3 or TRBV12-4 and TRBJ1-4; a weak D match, TRBD1 (5 bases). Trimming removed 5 bases at V and 4 bases at J, with 20 bases between. The CDR3 has 17 residues.

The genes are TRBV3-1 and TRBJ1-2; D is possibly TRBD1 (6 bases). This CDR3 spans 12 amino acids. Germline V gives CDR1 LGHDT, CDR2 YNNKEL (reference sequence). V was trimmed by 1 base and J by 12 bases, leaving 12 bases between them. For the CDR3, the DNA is TGTGCCAGCAGCCAAGGACAGGCCCCCCACACCTTC. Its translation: CASSQGQAPHTF.

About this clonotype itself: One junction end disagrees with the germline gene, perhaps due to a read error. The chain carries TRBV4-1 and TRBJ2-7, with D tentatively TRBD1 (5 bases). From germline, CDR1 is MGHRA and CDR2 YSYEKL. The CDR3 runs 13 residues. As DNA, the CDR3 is TGCGCCAGCAGCCAAGATCTATCGACAGCTTTCAGCTTC. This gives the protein CASSQDLSTAFSF.

CDR3 amino acids: CASSQGVQGLVEAFF. CDR3 DNA: TGCGCCAGCAGCCAAGGGGTGCAGGGTTTAGTTGAAGCTTTCTTT. The chain employs TRBV4-1 and TRBJ1-1; D is perhaps TRBD1 (5 bases). The CDR3 runs 15 residues. Germline V gives CDR1 MGHRA, CDR2 YSYEKL. Trimming pared 1 base from V and 7 bases from J, leaving 16 bases between.

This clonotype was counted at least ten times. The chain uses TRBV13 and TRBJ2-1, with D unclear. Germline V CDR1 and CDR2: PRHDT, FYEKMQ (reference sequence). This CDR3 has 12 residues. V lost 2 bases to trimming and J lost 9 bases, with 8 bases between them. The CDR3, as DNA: TGTGCCAGCAGCTTAAGGAAAGGTGAGCAGTTCTTC. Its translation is CASSLRKGEQFF.

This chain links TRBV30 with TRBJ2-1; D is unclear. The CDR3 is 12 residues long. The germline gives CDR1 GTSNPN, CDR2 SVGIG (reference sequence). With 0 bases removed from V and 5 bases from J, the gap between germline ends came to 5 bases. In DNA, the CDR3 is TGTGCCTGGAGTGTACATGACAATGAGCAGTTCTTC. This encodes CAWSVHDNEQFF.

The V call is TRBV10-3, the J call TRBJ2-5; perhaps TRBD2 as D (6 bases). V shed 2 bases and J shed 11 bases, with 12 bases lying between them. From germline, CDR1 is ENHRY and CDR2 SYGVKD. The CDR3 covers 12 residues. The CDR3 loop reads CAISEVTGEQYF. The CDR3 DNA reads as TGTGCCATCAGTGAGGTCACGGGAGAGCAGTACTTC.

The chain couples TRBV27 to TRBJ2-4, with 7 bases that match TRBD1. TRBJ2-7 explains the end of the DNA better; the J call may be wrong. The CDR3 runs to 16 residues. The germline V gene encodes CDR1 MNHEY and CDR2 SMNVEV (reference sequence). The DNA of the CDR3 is TGTGCCAGCAGAGTAGGAGACTCCGGGACAGATTACGAGCAGTACTTC. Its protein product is CASRVGDSGTDYEQYF.

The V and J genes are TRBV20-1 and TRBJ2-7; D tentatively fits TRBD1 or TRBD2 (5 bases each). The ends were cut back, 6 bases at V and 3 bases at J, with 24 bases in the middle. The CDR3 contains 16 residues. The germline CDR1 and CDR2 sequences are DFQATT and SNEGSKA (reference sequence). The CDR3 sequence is CSATTPPGRTIYEQYF. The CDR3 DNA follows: TGCAGTGCCACTACGCCTCCGGGACGGACAATCTACGAGCAGTACTTC.

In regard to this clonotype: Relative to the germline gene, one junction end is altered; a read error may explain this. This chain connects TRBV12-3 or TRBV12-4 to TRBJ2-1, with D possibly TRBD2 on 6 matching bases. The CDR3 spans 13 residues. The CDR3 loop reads CAGSIGLNNEQFF. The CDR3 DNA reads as TGTGCCGGCAGTATCGGACTAAACAATGAGCAGTTCTTC.

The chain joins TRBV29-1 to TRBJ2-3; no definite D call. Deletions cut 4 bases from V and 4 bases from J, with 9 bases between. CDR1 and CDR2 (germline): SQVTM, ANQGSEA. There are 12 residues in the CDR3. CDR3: CSVGHSPDTQYF. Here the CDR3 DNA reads TGCAGCGTTGGACACTCGCCAGATACGCAGTATTTT.

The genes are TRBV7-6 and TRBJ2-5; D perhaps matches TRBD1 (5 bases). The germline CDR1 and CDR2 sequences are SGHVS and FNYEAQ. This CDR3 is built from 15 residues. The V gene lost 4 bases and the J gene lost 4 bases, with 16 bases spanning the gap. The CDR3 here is CASSYLDRLGETQYF. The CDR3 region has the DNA TGTGCCAGCAGCTACCTCGACAGACTGGGAGAGACCCAGTACTTC.

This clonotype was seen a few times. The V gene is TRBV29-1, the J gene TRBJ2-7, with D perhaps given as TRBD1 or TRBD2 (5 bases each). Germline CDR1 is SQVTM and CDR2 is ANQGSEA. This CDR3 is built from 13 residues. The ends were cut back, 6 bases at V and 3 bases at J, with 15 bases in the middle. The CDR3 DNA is TGCAGCGTCGCTATGAGGGGAAACTACGAGCAGTACTTC. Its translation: CSVAMRGNYEQYF.

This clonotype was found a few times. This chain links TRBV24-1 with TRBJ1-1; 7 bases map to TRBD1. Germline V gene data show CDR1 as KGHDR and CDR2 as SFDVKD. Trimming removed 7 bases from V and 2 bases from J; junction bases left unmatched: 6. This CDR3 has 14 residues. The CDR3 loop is CATSSGQPNTEAFF. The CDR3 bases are TGTGCCACCAGCTCGGGACAGCCCAACACTGAAGCTTTCTTT.

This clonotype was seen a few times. CDR3 sequence (DNA): TGTGCCAGCAGCCAAATCCCCCGGGGGGGAGAGCAGTTCTTC. This translates into CASSQIPRGGEQFF. The rearrangement uses TRBV4-2 and TRBJ2-1; 8 bases agree with TRBD2. CDR3 length equals 14 residues. The V gene end was trimmed by 2 bases and the J gene end by 10 bases; junction bases not matched to a gene: 7. The V gene's germline CDR1 is LGHNA and CDR2 YNFKEQ.

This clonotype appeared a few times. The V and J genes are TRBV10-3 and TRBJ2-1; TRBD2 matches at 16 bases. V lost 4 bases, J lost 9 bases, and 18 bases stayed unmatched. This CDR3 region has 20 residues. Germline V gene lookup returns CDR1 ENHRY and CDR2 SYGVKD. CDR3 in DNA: TGTGCCATCAGTGGACTCCATACCTCCGGGACTAGCGGGGGGGCCGGTGAGCAGTTCTTC. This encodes CAISGLHTSGTSGGAGEQFF.

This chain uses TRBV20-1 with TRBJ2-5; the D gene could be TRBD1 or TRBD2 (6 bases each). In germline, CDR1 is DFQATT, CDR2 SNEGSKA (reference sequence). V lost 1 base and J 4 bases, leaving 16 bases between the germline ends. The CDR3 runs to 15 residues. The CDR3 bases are TGCAGTGCTAGAGCCCCTTCGGAGGGGGGAGAGACCCAGTACTTC. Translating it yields CSARAPSEGGETQYF.

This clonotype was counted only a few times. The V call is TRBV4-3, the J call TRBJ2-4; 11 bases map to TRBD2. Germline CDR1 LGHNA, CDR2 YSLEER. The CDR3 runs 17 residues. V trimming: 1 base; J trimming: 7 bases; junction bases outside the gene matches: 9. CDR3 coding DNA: TGCGCCAGCAGCCAAGGGCTACTAGCGGGGGTTGTTAACATTCAGTACTTC. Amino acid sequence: CASSQGLLAGVVNIQYF.